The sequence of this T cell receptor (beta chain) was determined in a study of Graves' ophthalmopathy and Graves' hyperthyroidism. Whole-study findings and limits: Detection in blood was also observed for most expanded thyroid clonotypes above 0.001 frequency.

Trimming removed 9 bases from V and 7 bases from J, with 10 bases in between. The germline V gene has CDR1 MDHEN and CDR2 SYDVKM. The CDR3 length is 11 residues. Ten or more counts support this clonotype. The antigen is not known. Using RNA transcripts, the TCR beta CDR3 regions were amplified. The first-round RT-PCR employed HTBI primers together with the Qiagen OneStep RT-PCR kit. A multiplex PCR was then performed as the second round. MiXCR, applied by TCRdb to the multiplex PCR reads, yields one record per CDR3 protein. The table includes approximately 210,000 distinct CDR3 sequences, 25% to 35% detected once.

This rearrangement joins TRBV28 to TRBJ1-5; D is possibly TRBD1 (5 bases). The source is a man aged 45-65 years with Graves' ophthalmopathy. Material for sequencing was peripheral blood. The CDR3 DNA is TGTGCCAGTTCGGGGGAACAGCCCCAGCATTTT. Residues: CASSGEQPQHF.